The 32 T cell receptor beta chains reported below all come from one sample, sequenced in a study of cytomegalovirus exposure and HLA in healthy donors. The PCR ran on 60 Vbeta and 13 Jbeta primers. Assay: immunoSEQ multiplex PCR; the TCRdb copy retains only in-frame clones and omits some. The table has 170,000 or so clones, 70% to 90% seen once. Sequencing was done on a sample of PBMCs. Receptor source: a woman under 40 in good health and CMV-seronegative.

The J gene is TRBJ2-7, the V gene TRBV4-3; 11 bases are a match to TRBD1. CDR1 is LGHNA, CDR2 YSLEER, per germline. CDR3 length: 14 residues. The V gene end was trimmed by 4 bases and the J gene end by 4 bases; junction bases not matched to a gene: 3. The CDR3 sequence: CASSPDRGLYEQYF. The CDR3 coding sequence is TGCGCCAGCAGCCCGGACAGGGGGCTTTACGAGCAGTACTTC.

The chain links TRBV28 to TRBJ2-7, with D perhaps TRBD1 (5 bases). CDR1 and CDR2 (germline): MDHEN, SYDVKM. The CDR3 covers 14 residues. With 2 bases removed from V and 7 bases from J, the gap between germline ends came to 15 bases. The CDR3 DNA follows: TGTGCCAGCAGTTTAGTCAGGGTCAAAACAGAGCAGTACTTC. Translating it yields CASSLVRVKTEQYF.

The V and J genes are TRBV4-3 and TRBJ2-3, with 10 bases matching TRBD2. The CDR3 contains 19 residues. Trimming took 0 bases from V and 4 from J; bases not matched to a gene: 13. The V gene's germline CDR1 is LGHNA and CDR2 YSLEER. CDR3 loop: CASSQDRGIAGGVADTQYF. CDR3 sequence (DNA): TGCGCCAGCAGCCAAGATCGAGGCATAGCGGGAGGAGTCGCAGATACGCAGTATTTT.

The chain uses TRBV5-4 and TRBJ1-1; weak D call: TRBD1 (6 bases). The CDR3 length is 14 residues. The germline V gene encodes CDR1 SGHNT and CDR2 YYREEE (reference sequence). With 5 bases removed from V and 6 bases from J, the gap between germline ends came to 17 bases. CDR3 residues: CASRQGPSVSEAFF. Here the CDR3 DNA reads TGTGCCAGCAGACAGGGTCCTTCAGTTTCTGAAGCTTTCTTT.

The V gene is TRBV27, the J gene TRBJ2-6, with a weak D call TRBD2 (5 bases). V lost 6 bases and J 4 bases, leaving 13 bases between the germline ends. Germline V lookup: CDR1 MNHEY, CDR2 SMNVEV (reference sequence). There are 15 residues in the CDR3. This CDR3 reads CASSNGVSGANVLTF. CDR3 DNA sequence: TGTGCCAGCAGCAACGGGGTTTCCGGGGCCAACGTCCTGACTTTC.

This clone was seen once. The CDR3 region is CASSQDFSGEADTQYF. The CDR3 region has the DNA TGCGCCAGCAGCCAAGATTTTTCGGGGGAGGCAGATACGCAGTATTTT. The chain joins TRBV4-3 to TRBJ2-3; possible D gene TRBD2, 6 bases. V was shortened by 0 bases and J by 4 bases, with 14 bases between the two germline ends. CDR3 length equals 16 residues. Germline V gene lookup returns CDR1 LGHNA and CDR2 YSLEER.

The CDR3 nucleotides are TGTGCCTGGAGGGCGGACAGGGTCGCCTACAATGAGCAGTTCTTC. Translated: CAWRADRVAYNEQFF. The chain joins TRBV30 to TRBJ2-1, with TRBD1 matching over 8 bases. V shed 3 bases and J 2 bases; nucleotides not matched to a gene: 6. The length of the CDR3 is 15 residues. Germline V gene lookup returns CDR1 GTSNPN and CDR2 SVGIG (reference sequence). Full variable domain (outside the CDR3, taken from reference TRBV30 and TRBJ2-1): SQTIHQWPATLVQPVGSPLSLECTVEGTSNPNLYWYRQAAGRGLQLLFYSVGIGQISSEVPQNLSASRPQDRQFILSSKKLLLSDSGFYLCAWRADRVAYNEQFFGPGTRLTVL.

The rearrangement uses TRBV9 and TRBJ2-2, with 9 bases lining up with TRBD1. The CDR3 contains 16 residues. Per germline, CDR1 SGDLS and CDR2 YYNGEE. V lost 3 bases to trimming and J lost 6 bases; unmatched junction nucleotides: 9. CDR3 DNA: TGTGCCAGCAGCGGAGGGACAGGGAGGGTTTCCGGGGAGCTGTTTTTT. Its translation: CASSGGTGRVSGELFF.

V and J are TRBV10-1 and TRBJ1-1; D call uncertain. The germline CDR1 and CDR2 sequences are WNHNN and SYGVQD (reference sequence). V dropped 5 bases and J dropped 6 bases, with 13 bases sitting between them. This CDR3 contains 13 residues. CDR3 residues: CASSRQHTAEAFF. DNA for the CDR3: TGCGCCAGCAGTCGACAACATACGGCTGAAGCTTTCTTT.

CDR3 sequence: CASSLDWANRETQYF. Here the CDR3 DNA reads TGTGCCAGCAGCTTGGATTGGGCAAACCGGGAGACCCAGTACTTC. The chain joins TRBV7-2 to TRBJ2-5; D unclear. The CDR3 has 15 amino acids. Germline assignment: CDR1 SGHTA and CDR2 FQGNSA. The V end lost 3 bases, the J end lost 5 bases, and 16 bases lay between the germline ends.

The DNA of the CDR3 is TGTGCCAGCAGCCTAGGCTCCTATAATTCACCCCTCCACTTT. This translates into CASSLGSYNSPLHF. The V and J genes are TRBV6-5 and TRBJ1-6; D unresolved. Germline V gene lookup returns CDR1 MNHEY and CDR2 SVGAGI. Between the trimmed V and J ends, which lost 6 bases and 0 bases, there was a span of 6 bases. This CDR3 has 14 residues.

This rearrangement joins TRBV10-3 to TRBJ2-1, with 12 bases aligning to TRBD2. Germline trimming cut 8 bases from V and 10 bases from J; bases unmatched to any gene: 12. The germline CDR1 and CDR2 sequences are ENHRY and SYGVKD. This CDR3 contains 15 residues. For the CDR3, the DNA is TGTGCCATCCGACCGTCTAGCGGGAGGGCCGGGGAGCAGTTCTTC. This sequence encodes CAIRPSSGRAGEQFF.

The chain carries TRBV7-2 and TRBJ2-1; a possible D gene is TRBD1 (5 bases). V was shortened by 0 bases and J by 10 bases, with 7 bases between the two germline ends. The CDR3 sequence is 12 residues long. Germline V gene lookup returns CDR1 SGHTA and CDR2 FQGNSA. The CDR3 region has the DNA TGTGCCAGCAGCTTAGCAGGGGTCGAGCAGTTCTTC. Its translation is CASSLAGVEQFF.

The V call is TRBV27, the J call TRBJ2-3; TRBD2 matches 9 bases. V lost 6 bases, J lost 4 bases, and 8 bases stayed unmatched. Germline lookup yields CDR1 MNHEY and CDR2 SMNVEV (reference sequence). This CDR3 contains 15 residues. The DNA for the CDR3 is TGTGCCAGCAGGCCCAGCGGGAGGTGGGCAGATACGCAGTATTTT. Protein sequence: CASRPSGRWADTQYF.

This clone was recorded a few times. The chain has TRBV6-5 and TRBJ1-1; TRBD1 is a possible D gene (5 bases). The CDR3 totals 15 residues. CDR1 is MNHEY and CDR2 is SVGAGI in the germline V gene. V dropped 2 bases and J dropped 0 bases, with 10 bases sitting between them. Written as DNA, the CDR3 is TGTGCCAGCAGTTACAGGGGCGAGATGAACACTGAAGCTTTCTTT. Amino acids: CASSYRGEMNTEAFF.

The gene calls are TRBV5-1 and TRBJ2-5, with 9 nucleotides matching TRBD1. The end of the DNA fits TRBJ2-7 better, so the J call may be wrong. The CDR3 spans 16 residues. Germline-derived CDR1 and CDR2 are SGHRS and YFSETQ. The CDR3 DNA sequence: TGCGCCAGCAGCTCCGGGACAGGGAAGGGGACCTACGAGCAGTACTTC. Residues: CASSSGTGKGTYEQYF.

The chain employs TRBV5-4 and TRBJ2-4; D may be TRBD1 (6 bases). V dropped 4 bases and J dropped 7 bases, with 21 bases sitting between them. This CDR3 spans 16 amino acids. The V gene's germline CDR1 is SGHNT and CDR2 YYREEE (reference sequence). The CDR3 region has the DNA TGTGCCAGCAGCCCTGCCCCCCGGACAGAGACGAACATTCAGTACTTC. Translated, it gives CASSPAPRTETNIQYF.

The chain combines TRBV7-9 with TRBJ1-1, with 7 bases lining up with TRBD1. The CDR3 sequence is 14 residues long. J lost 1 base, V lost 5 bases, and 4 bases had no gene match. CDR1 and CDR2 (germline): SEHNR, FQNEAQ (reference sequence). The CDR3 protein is CASSLGTANTEAFF. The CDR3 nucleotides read TGTGCCAGCAGCCTAGGGACAGCGAACACTGAAGCTTTCTTT.

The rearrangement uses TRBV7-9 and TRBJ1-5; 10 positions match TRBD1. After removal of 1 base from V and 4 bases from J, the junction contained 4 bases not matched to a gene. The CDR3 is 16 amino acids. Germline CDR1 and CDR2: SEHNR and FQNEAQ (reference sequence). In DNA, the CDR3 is TGTGCCAGCAGCTTAGGGGACAGGGGCCATAATCAGCCCCAGCATTTT. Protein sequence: CASSLGDRGHNQPQHF.

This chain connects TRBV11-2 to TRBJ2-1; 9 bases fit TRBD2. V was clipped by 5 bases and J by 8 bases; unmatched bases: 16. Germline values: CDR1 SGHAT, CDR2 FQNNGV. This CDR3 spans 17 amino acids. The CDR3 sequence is CASSLRGSGRKADEQFF. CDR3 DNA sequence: TGTGCCAGCAGCCTTCGTGGTAGCGGGAGAAAGGCTGATGAGCAGTTCTTC. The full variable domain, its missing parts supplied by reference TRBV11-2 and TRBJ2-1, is EAGVAQSPRYKIIEKRQSVAFWCNPISGHATLYWYQQILGQGPKLLIQFQNNGVVDDSQLPKDRFSAERLKGVDSTLKIQPAKLEDSAVYLCASSLRGSGRKADEQFFGPGTRLTVL.

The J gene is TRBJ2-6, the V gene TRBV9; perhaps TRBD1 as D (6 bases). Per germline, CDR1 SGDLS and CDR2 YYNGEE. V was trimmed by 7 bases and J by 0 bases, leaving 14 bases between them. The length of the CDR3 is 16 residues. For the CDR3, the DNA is TGTGCCAGCGGATCCGGGACAAACTCTGGGGCCAACGTCCTGACTTTC. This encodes CASGSGTNSGANVLTF.

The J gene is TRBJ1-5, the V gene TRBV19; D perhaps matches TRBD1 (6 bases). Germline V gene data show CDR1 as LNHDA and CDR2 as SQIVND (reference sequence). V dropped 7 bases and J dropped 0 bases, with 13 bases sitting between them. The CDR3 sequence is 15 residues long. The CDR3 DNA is TGTGCCAGTACCTCGGACAGTAATAGCAATCAGCCCCAGCATTTT. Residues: CASTSDSNSNQPQHF.

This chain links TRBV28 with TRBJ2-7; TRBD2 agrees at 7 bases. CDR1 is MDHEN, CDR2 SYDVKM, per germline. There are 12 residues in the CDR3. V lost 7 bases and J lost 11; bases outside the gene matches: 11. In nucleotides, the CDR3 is TGTGCCAGCACCTCAGCGGGGTCCGGGGAGTACTTC. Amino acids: CASTSAGSGEYF.

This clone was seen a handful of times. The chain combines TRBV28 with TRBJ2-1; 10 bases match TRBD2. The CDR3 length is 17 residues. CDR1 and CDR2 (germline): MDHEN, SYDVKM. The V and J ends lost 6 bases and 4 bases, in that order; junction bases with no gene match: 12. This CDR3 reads CASRPGTSVPTYNEQFF. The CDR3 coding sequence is TGTGCCAGCAGACCCGGGACTAGCGTTCCTACATACAATGAGCAGTTCTTC.

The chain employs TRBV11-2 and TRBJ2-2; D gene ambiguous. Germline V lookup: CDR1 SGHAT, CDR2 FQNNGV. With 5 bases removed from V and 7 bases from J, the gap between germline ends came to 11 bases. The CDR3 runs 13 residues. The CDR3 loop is CASSPRGDGELFF. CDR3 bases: TGTGCCAGCAGCCCCCGTGGAGACGGGGAGCTGTTTTTT.

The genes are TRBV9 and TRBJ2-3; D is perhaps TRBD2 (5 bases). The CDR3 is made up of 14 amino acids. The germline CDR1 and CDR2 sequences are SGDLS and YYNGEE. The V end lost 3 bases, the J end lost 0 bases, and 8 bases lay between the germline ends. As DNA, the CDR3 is TGTGCCAGCAGCGGGACTTCTAGCACAGATACGCAGTATTTT. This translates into CASSGTSSTDTQYF.

The CDR3 DNA is TGTGCCAGCTCGGCCGACAGTTCCTCCTACAATGAGCAGTTCTTC. It specifies CASSADSSSYNEQFF. V gene TRBV18 combines with J gene TRBJ2-1; D possibly corresponds to TRBD1 (5 bases). Germline V lookup: CDR1 KGHSH, CDR2 LQKENI. V was trimmed by 6 bases and J by 0 bases, leaving 12 bases between them. This CDR3 has 15 residues.

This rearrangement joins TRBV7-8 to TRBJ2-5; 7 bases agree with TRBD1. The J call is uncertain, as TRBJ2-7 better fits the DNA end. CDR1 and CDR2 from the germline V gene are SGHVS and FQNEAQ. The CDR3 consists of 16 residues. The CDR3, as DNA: TGTGCCAGCAGCTTAGTATCGGGACAGCACCCCTACGAGCAGTACTTC. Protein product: CASSLVSGQHPYEQYF.

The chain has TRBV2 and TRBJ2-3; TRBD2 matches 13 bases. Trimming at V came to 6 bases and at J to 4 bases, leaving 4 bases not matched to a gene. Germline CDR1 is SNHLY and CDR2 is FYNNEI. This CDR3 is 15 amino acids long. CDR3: CASRDGLAGADTQYF. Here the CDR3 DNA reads TGTGCCAGCAGAGATGGACTAGCGGGAGCAGATACGCAGTATTTT. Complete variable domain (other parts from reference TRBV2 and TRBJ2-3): EPEVTQTPSHQVTQMGQEVILRCVPISNHLYFYWYRQILGQKVEFLVSFYNNEISEKSEIFDDQFSVERPDGSNFTLKIRSTKLEDSAMYFCASRDGLAGADTQYFGPGTRLTVL.

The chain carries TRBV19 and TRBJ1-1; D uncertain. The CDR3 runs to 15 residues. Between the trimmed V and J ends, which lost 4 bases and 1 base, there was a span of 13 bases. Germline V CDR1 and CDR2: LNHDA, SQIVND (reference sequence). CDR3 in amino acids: CASSSMGRWNTEAFF. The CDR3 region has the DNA TGTGCCAGTAGTAGTATGGGGAGGTGGAACACTGAAGCTTTCTTT.

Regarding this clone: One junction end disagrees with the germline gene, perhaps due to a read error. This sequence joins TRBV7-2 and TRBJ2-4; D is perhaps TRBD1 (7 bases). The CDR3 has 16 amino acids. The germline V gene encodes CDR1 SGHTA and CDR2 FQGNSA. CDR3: CASSPSAPGGKNSQYF. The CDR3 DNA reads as TGTGCCAGCAGCCCCTCAGCCCCAGGGGGGAAAAACAGTCAGTACTTC. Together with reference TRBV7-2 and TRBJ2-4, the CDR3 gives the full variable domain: GAGVSQSPSNKVTEKGKDVELRCDPISGHTALYWYRQSLGQGLEFLIYFQGNSAPDKSGLPSDRFSAERTGGSVSTLTIQRTQQEDSAVYLCASSPSAPGGKNSQYFGAGTRLSVL.

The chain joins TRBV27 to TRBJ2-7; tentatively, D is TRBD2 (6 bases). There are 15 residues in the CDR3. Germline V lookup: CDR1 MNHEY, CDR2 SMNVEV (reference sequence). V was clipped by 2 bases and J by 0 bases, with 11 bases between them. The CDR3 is CASSLAPTSSYEQYF. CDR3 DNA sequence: TGTGCCAGCAGTTTAGCACCGACTAGCTCCTACGAGCAGTACTTC.